A single sample gave rise to the 32 T cell receptor beta chains below, sequenced in a study of OX40 agonist ivuxolimab in advanced cancers. Libraries were prepared by immunoSEQ multiplex PCR; TCRdb keeps only in-frame clonotypes and omits some of them. The sample records about 40,000 clones, approximately 86% being singletons. The material sequenced was CD4+ or CD8+ T cells sorted from blood, taken in a trial of the OX40 agonist ivuxolimab. The receptors come from an adult with an advanced solid tumor such as melanoma, head and neck, liver or kidney cancer.

The chain is built from TRBV6-5 and TRBJ2-7; D remains unclear. V was clipped by 5 bases and J by 7 bases, with 15 bases between them. Germline CDR1 and CDR2: MNHEY and SVGAGI. The CDR3 loop spans 13 amino acids. In DNA form, the CDR3 reads TGTGCCAGCAGTCTGACAAGTGGGATGGAGCAGTACTTC. Its translation: CASSLTSGMEQYF.

The V gene is TRBV7-6, the J gene TRBJ2-2; D gene uncertain. The CDR3 is 12 residues long. The V end lost 0 bases, the J end lost 7 bases, and 3 bases lay between the germline ends. CDR1 is SGHVS and CDR2 is FNYEAQ in the germline V gene. The CDR3 nucleotides are TGTGCCAGCAGCTTAGCCCGCGGGGAGCTGTTTTTT. This sequence encodes CASSLARGELFF. The whole variable domain, remainder taken from reference TRBV7-6 and TRBJ2-2, is GAGVSQSPRYKVTKRGQDVALRCDPISGHVSLYWYRQALGQGPEFLTYFNYEAQQDKSGLPNDRFSAERPEGSISTLTIQRTEQRDSAMYRCASSLARGELFFGEGSRLTVL.

The rearrangement links TRBV7-3 to TRBJ2-2; either TRBD1 or TRBD2 may supply D (5 bases each). CDR3 length: 13 residues. Germline values: CDR1 SGHTA, CDR2 FQGTGA. The germline V and J ends were trimmed by 2 bases and 5 bases, with 6 bases remaining between them. CDR3 nucleotides: TGTGCCAGCAGCTTATGGGGGACCGGGGAGCTGTTTTTT. The encoded protein is CASSLWGTGELFF.

CDR3 DNA sequence: TGTGCCAGCAGCTTAGGGACAGGGGAATCCTACGAGCAGTACTTC. It specifies CASSLGTGESYEQYF. V gene TRBV11-2 combines with J gene TRBJ2-7, with 9 bases matching TRBD1. The length of the CDR3 is 15 residues. V shed 1 base, J shed 1 base, and the junction held 2 bases outside the gene matches. The germline V gene has CDR1 SGHAT and CDR2 FQNNGV.

This sequence joins TRBV6-6 and TRBJ2-1; no clear D gene. Germline V lookup: CDR1 MNHNY, CDR2 SVGAGI (reference sequence). The germline V and J ends were trimmed by 8 bases and 8 bases, with 10 bases remaining between them. The CDR3 has 11 residues. CDR3 loop: CASLDGHEQFF. In nucleotides, the CDR3 is TGTGCCAGCCTTGACGGTCATGAGCAGTTCTTC.

This clone appeared a few times. J is TRBJ1-2 and V is TRBV29-1, with 7 bases identical to TRBD1. CDR1 and CDR2 from the germline V gene are SQVTM and ANQGSEA. Trimming removed 5 bases from V and 3 bases from J; junction bases left unmatched: 12. This CDR3 is 15 amino acids long. The DNA of the CDR3 is TGCAGCGTTAATCTTTGGTCAGGGGGTCACTATGGCTACACCTTC. It specifies CSVNLWSGGHYGYTF.

The count of this clone is one. The chain is built from TRBV11-3 and TRBJ2-7, with D perhaps TRBD1 or TRBD2 (5 bases each). CDR3 length equals 15 residues. In germline, CDR1 is SGHNT, CDR2 YENEEA. V lost 0 bases, J lost 2 bases, and 11 bases lay in between. CDR3 nucleotides: TGTGCCAGCAGCTTAGAGCCAGGGAGAGCCTACGAGCAGTACTTC. It encodes CASSLEPGRAYEQYF.

The gene calls are TRBV15 and TRBJ2-3; 10 nucleotides line up with TRBD2. Germline V lookup: CDR1 LNHNV, CDR2 YYDKDF (reference sequence). The V and J ends lost 1 base and 3 bases, in that order; junction bases with no gene match: 1. CDR3 length: 15 residues. CDR3 loop: CATSRVTSGTDTQYF. DNA of the CDR3: TGTGCCACCAGCAGAGTGACTAGCGGGACAGATACGCAGTATTTT.

J is TRBJ1-1 and V is TRBV27; D gene uncertain. This CDR3 contains 11 residues. In germline, CDR1 is MNHEY, CDR2 SMNVEV (reference sequence). V lost 7 bases to trimming and J lost 6 bases, with 9 bases between them. The chain's CDR3 is CASIGFPEAFF. CDR3 in DNA: TGTGCCAGCATTGGATTCCCTGAAGCTTTCTTT.

The rearrangement uses TRBV5-1 and TRBJ2-7; D is tentatively TRBD1 or TRBD2 (5 bases each). Germline CDR1 SGHRS, CDR2 YFSETQ. The length of the CDR3 is 13 residues. Trimming took 0 bases from V and 5 from J, leaving 9 bases between them. CDR3 nucleotide sequence: TGCGCCAGCAGCTTGGCCGGGACCAACGAGCAGTACTTC. Protein: CASSLAGTNEQYF. The whole variable domain, filled in from reference TRBV5-1 and TRBJ2-7, reads KAGVTQTPRYLIKTRGQQVTLSCSPISGHRSVSWYQQTPGQGLQFLFEYFSETQRNKGNFPGRFSGRQFSNSRSEMNVSTLELGDSALYLCASSLAGTNEQYFGPGTRLTVT.

The V call is TRBV11-2, the J call TRBJ2-2; D remains unclear. CDR3 length equals 12 residues. Germline V gives CDR1 SGHAT, CDR2 FQNNGV. V dropped 4 bases and J dropped 0 bases, with 0 bases sitting between them. CDR3 DNA sequence: TGTGCCAGCAGCTCGAACACCGGGGAGCTGTTTTTT. Residues: CASSSNTGELFF.

V gene TRBV15 combines with J gene TRBJ1-1; D not resolved. The germline V and J ends were trimmed by 5 bases and 1 base, with 11 bases remaining between them. Per germline, CDR1 LNHNV and CDR2 YYDKDF (reference sequence). CDR3 length: 14 residues. DNA for the CDR3: TGTGCCACCAGCCCTAGGGAGGGGAACACTGAAGCTTTCTTT. As protein: CATSPREGNTEAFF. The full variable domain, its missing parts supplied by reference TRBV15 and TRBJ1-1, is DAMVIQNPRYQVTQFGKPVTLSCSQTLNHNVMYWYQQKSSQAPKLLFHYYDKDFNNEADTPDNFQSRRPNTSFCFLDIRSPGLGDTAMYLCATSPREGNTEAFFGQGTRLTVV.

The rearrangement joins TRBV23-1 to TRBJ2-7; TRBD1 agrees at 9 bases. TRBV23-1 carries the ORF label, with uncertain function. V dropped 1 base and J dropped 2; count of bases not matched to a gene: 21. The CDR3 extends over 21 amino acids. As DNA, the CDR3 is TGCGCCAGCAGTCAATGGGACAGGGTAATAAGTTGGGTAAGACTAACCTACGAGCAGTACTTC. Protein: CASSQWDRVISWVRLTYEQYF.

This sequence joins TRBV6-1 and TRBJ1-2; 7 bases fit TRBD1. After removal of 5 bases from V and 8 bases from J, the junction contained 5 bases not matched to a gene. The CDR3 runs to 12 residues. CDR1 is MNHNS and CDR2 is SASEGT in the germline V gene. DNA for the CDR3: TGTGCCAGCAGTACCACAGGGGACGGCTACACCTTC. Translated, it gives CASSTTGDGYTF.

The chain carries TRBV11-2 and TRBJ2-3, with D hard to call. CDR3 length equals 13 residues. V lost 6 bases and J 2 bases, leaving 9 bases between the germline ends. The germline gives CDR1 SGHAT, CDR2 FQNNGV. CDR3 sequence reads: CASSLSPTDTQYF. CDR3 nucleotide sequence: TGTGCCAGCAGTCTATCCCCCACAGATACGCAGTATTTT. Drawing the rest from reference TRBV11-2 and TRBJ2-3, the complete variable domain is EAGVAQSPRYKIIEKRQSVAFWCNPISGHATLYWYQQILGQGPKLLIQFQNNGVVDDSQLPKDRFSAERLKGVDSTLKIQPAKLEDSAVYLCASSLSPTDTQYFGPGTRLTVL.

Worth noting for this clone: Compared with germline, one end of the junction differs, possibly owing to a read error. J is TRBJ1-4 and V is TRBV2, with TRBD1 matching 7 bases. Looked up from germline, CDR1 is SNHLY and CDR2 is FYNNEI. This CDR3 spans 15 amino acids. The CDR3 DNA sequence: TGTGCCAGCAGCGAAGGGACAGTCAGTAATGAAAAACTGTTTTTT. Amino acid sequence: CASSEGTVSNEKLFF.

This clone was picked up a small number of times. The chain joins TRBV4-1 to TRBJ2-3; no clear D. Trimming pared 3 bases from V and 1 base from J, leaving 8 bases between. There are 14 residues in the CDR3. Germline CDR1 and CDR2: MGHRA and YSYEKL. The CDR3 region has the DNA TGCGCCAGCAGCCATCTTCAAGGCACAGATACGCAGTATTTT. It is translated as CASSHLQGTDTQYF.

V usage is TRBV7-6 and J usage is TRBJ2-1; TRBD1 or TRBD2 may be the D gene (5 bases each). The CDR3 spans 16 residues. Germline values: CDR1 SGHVS, CDR2 FNYEAQ. V lost 1 base and J lost 4, with 14 bases in between. The CDR3 spells CASSLGGGGRYNEQFF. In DNA, the CDR3 is TGTGCCAGCAGCTTAGGGGGTGGGGGTCGGTACAATGAGCAGTTCTTC.

The chain is built from TRBV13 and TRBJ2-2, with D uncertain. The germline V gene encodes CDR1 PRHDT and CDR2 FYEKMQ (reference sequence). There are 13 residues in the CDR3. V was cut by 3 bases and J by 5 bases, with 7 bases left in between. The CDR3 loop is CASSFQETGELFF. In DNA, the CDR3 is TGTGCCAGCAGCTTTCAGGAGACCGGGGAGCTGTTTTTT.

This clone was seen once. Here the CDR3 DNA reads TGTGCCAGCAGCCCGGGGACAGGGAAGGGCTATGGCTACACCTTC. It translates to CASSPGTGKGYGYTF. This sequence joins TRBV7-9 and TRBJ1-2; 9 nucleotides agree with TRBD1. V lost 5 bases, J lost 4 bases, and 8 bases stayed unmatched. Germline V CDR1 and CDR2: SEHNR, FQNEAQ (reference sequence). The CDR3 length is 15 residues.

The chain recombines TRBV9 with TRBJ1-2; no reliable D call. The CDR3 is 12 amino acids. Trimming shortened V by 0 bases and J by 3 bases, and 3 bases separated the two germline ends. Germline V gene data show CDR1 as SGDLS and CDR2 as YYNGEE. CDR3 loop: CASSVDDYGYTF. CDR3 coding DNA: TGTGCCAGCAGCGTAGACGACTATGGCTACACCTTC.

The genes are TRBV2 and TRBJ1-1; D ambiguous. From germline, CDR1 is SNHLY and CDR2 FYNNEI. CDR3 length equals 13 residues. V was clipped by 6 bases and J by 0 bases, with 8 bases between them. The CDR3 coding sequence is TGTGCCAGCAGAGTAGTTATGAACACTGAAGCTTTCTTT. It yields the protein CASRVVMNTEAFF.

This chain links TRBV4-3 with TRBJ1-1; D is undetermined. V dropped 0 bases and J dropped 4 bases, with 9 bases sitting between them. Germline V CDR1 and CDR2: LGHNA, YSLEER. This CDR3 has 14 residues. CDR3 region: CASSQDRRFTEAFF. The DNA for the CDR3 is TGCGCCAGCAGCCAAGATCGGAGGTTCACTGAAGCTTTCTTT.

The rearrangement links TRBV28 to TRBJ2-1; D gene unclear. The V gene's germline CDR1 is MDHEN and CDR2 SYDVKM. The germline V and J ends were trimmed by 2 bases and 5 bases, with 10 bases remaining between them. CDR3 length equals 14 residues. The CDR3 DNA is TGTGCCAGCAGTTTAGGGGAAATCGACAATGAGCAGTTCTTC. This codes for CASSLGEIDNEQFF.

V usage is TRBV19 and J usage is TRBJ1-1; no clear D. CDR1 and CDR2 (germline): LNHDA, SQIVND (reference sequence). CDR3 length: 12 amino acids. The V and J ends lost 7 bases and 4 bases respectively, with 10 bases between them. CDR3 in amino acids: CASIDTGTEAFF. In DNA form, the CDR3 reads TGTGCCAGTATCGACACGGGCACTGAAGCTTTCTTT.

The rearrangement uses TRBV7-6 and TRBJ1-3; TRBD1 might be the D (6 bases). Per germline, CDR1 SGHVS and CDR2 FNYEAQ. The germline V and J ends were trimmed by 5 bases and 2 bases, with 10 bases remaining between them. The length of the CDR3 is 14 residues. The CDR3 reads CASSPGTPGNTIYF. CDR3 sequence (DNA): TGTGCCAGCAGCCCCGGGACACCTGGAAACACCATATATTTT.

The V gene is TRBV27, the J gene TRBJ1-5; D ambiguous. In germline, CDR1 is MNHEY, CDR2 SMNVEV (reference sequence). V shed 5 bases and J shed 0 bases, with 14 bases lying between them. The CDR3 consists of 16 residues. CDR3 amino acids: CASSPNQERSNQPQHF. The CDR3 region has the DNA TGTGCCAGCAGTCCAAACCAGGAACGTAGCAATCAGCCCCAGCATTTT.

This clone was counted once. The genes are TRBV19 and TRBJ1-4; a possible D gene is TRBD1 (5 bases). With 9 bases removed from V and 3 bases from J, the gap between germline ends came to 8 bases. The V gene's germline CDR1 is LNHDA and CDR2 SQIVND (reference sequence). This CDR3 spans 12 amino acids. CDR3 sequence (DNA): TGTGCCAGCAGGGTCGCTAATGAAAAACTGTTTTTT. It is translated as CASRVANEKLFF.

The genes are TRBV2 and TRBJ1-2; D is ambiguous. Per germline, CDR1 SNHLY and CDR2 FYNNEI. This CDR3 has 13 amino acids. Trimming took 6 bases from V and 0 from J, leaving 8 bases between them. Written as DNA, the CDR3 is TGTGCCAGCAGCGGTACAACTAACTATGGCTACACCTTC. Protein sequence: CASSGTTNYGYTF.

V gene TRBV10-2 combines with J gene TRBJ1-1, with D perhaps TRBD1 (6 bases). Germline V lookup: CDR1 WSHSY, CDR2 SAAADI. CDR3 length equals 13 residues. The V and J ends lost 0 bases and 5 bases respectively, with 7 bases between them. The DNA of the CDR3 is TGCGCCAGCAGTGAGTCTAGGGGGACTGAAGCTTTCTTT. Amino acid sequence: CASSESRGTEAFF.

This chain uses TRBV7-3 with TRBJ1-2; D may be TRBD1 (5 bases). Germline loops: CDR1 SGHTA, CDR2 FQGTGA. Trimming cost V 5 bases and J 8 bases, with 27 bases left between them. The CDR3 is 17 residues long. DNA for the CDR3: TGTGCCAGCAGCATAAACACTCGCGGGGGACTGACGAGGGGCTACACCTTC. Translating it yields CASSINTRGGLTRGYTF.

The rearrangement joins TRBV19 to TRBJ1-1; D might be TRBD1 (6 bases). This CDR3 contains 15 residues. Germline V lookup: CDR1 LNHDA, CDR2 SQIVND (reference sequence). V was shortened by 5 bases and J by 1 base, with 14 bases between the two germline ends. The CDR3 DNA follows: TGTGCCAGTAGTGGGCCCCTAGGGGGGAACACTGAAGCTTTCTTT. It specifies CASSGPLGGNTEAFF. Drawing the rest from reference TRBV19 and TRBJ1-1, the complete variable domain is DGGITQSPKYLFRKEGQNVTLSCEQNLNHDAMYWYRQDPGQGLRLIYYSQIVNDFQKGDIAEGYSVSREKKESFPLTVTSAQKNPTAFYLCASSGPLGGNTEAFFGQGTRLTVV.